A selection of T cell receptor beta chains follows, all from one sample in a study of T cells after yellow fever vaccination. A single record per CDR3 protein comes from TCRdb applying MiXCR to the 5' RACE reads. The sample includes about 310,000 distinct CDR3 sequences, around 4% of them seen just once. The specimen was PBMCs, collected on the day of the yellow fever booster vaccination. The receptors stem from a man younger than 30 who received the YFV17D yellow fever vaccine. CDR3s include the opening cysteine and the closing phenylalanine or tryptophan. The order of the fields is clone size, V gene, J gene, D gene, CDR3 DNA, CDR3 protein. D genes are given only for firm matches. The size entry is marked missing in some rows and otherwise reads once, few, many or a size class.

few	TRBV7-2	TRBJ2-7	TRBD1	TGTGCCAGCAGAAACCCGTACCGACAGGGGTCCCACGAGCAGTACTTC	CASRNPYRQGSHEQYF
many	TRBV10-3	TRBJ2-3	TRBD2	TGTGCCATAGCAAGCGGGGGGGACACAGATACGCAGTATTTT	CAIASGGDTDTQYF
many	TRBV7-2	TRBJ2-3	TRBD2	TGTGCCAGCAGCCCCGGACTAGCGGGTTATACGCAGTATTTT	CASSPGLAGYTQYF
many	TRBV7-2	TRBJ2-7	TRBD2	TGTGCCAGCAGCTTAGTTGCGGGGGACTTCTACGAGCAGTACTTC	CASSLVAGDFYEQYF
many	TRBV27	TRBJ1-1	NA	TGTGCCAGCAGTTTGGGCAGCGCATCGAACACTGAAGCTTTCTTT	CASSLGSASNTEAFF
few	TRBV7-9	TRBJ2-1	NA	TGTGCCAGCAGCCCGGGGGGCTCGCTTTACAATGAGCAGTTCTTC	CASSPGGSLYNEQFF
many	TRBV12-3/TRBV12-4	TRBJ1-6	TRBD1	TGTGCCAGCACTGCCGGCGGGACAGTATCTAATTCACCCCTCCACTTT	CASTAGGTVSNSPLHF
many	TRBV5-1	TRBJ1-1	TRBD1	TGCGCCAGCAGCGAGGGACAGGTTGTCGCTGAAGCTTTCTTT	CASSEGQVVAEAFF
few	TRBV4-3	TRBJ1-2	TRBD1	TGCGCCAGCAGCTCAGGGGGAGGCTATGGCTACACCTTC	CASSSGGGYGYTF
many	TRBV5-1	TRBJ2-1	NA	TGCGCCAGCAGCTTGGACGCCTACAATGAGCAGTTCTTC	CASSLDAYNEQFF
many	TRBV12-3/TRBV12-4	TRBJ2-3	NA	TGTGCCAGCAGTGATAGACAGGATTACACAGATACGCAGTATTTT	CASSDRQDYTDTQYF
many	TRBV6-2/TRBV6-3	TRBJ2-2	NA	TGTGCCAGCAGTTATCGTCAGGGGACCGGGGAGCTGTTTTTT	CASSYRQGTGELFF
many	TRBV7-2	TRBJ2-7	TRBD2	TGTGCCAGCAGCCCCCGGGACTATAAATACGAGCAGTACTTC	CASSPRDYKYEQYF
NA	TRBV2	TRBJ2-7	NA	TGTGCCAGCAGTGAAGGAGGGGGGCGCGAGCAGTACTTC	CASSEGGGREQYF
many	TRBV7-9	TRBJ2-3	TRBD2	TGTGCCAGCATCCAAAGACTAGCGGGGAAGCAAGATACGCAGTATTTT	CASIQRLAGKQDTQYF
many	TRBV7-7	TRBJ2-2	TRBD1	TGTGCCAGCAGCCCAGACGACAGGGGGACCACCGGGAACACCGGGGAGCTGTTTTTT	CASSPDDRGTTGNTGELFF